The rows below give T cell receptor beta chains drawn from one sample of a study of shared clonotypes between healthy human individuals. Using immunoSEQ multiplex PCR, the repertoire was profiled, and TCRdb retains in-frame clones only, with some absent. This table has approximately 2.5 million clones, roughly 93% appearing once. The sequenced sample consisted of naive CD4+ T cells from PBMCs. All receptors come from a man aged 18 to 30 in good health. Some clones in this sample may be carry-over from other donors' samples. CDR3s include the opening cysteine and the closing phenylalanine or tryptophan. The order of the fields is clone size, D gene, J gene, V gene, CDR3 protein, CDR3 DNA. D genes are given only for firm matches. Size is stated for part of the rows, as once, few or many counts, or as a class when the clone is expanded.

.	TRBD2	TRBJ2-3	TRBV7-9	CASSPGTSGTTDTQYF	TGTGCCAGCAGCCCGGGGACTAGCGGGACAACAGATACGCAGTATTTT
once	.	TRBJ2-3	TRBV27	CASSLIGLGGTDTQYF	TGTGCCAGCAGTTTAATCGGACTGGGTGGCACAGATACGCAGTATTTT
.	.	TRBJ2-2	TRBV7-2	CASSLALSTGELFF	TGTGCCAGCAGCTTAGCCCTGAGCACCGGGGAGCTGTTTTTT
.	.	TRBJ2-2	TRBV28	CASSFPLGMVGELFF	TGTGCCAGCAGTTTCCCCCTGGGGATGGTCGGGGAGCTGTTTTTT
.	.	TRBJ2-7	TRBV4-2	CASSQDPDSRNEQYF	TGTGCCAGCAGCCAAGATCCGGACAGTAGGAACGAGCAGTACTTC
.	.	TRBJ1-5	TRBV7-2	CASSFSISNQPQHF	TGTGCCAGCAGCTTTTCTATCTCCAATCAGCCCCAGCATTTT
.	.	TRBJ2-3	TRBV2	CASSPGLSRDTQYF	TGTGCCAGCAGTCCGGGACTTAGTCGAGATACGCAGTATTTT
.	.	TRBJ1-1	TRBV10-3	CAISSIGGGNTEAFF	TGTGCCATCAGTAGCATCGGGGGGGGTAACACTGAAGCTTTCTTT
.	.	TRBJ1-6	TRBV7-2	CASSLLVGNVPLHF	TGTGCCAGCAGCTTATTGGTGGGGAACGTACCCCTCCACTTT
.	.	TRBJ2-7	TRBV28	CASNGGVRPYEQYF	TGTGCCAGCAATGGCGGGGTTCGGCCTTACGAGCAGTACTTC
.	.	TRBJ2-3	TRBV2	CASSFGDTQYF	TGTGCCAGCTCATTTGGAGATACGCAGTATTTT
.	TRBD1	TRBJ1-5	TRBV28	CASSLGQGNQPQHF	TGTGCCAGCAGTCTTGGACAGGGGAATCAGCCCCAGCATTTT
once	.	TRBJ2-7	TRBV4-1	CASSQDRSGYEQYF	TGCGCCAGCAGCCAAGATCGGTCGGGCTACGAGCAGTACTTC
once	.	TRBJ2-5	TRBV6-1	CAGEGWRRTQYF	TGTGCCGGGGAAGGTTGGCGACGGACCCAGTACTTC
.	.	TRBJ2-7	TRBV25-1	CASSELGANSYEQYF	TGTGCCAGCAGTGAGCTGGGGGCGAACAGTTACGAGCAGTACTTC
.	.	TRBJ2-7	TRBV28	CASTDEGLKQYF	TGTGCCAGCACCGACGAGGGTTTGAAGCAGTACTTC
.	.	TRBJ1-4	TRBV28	CASSFLGREKLFF	TGTGCCAGCAGTTTTTTGGGTAGAGAAAAACTGTTTTTT
.	.	TRBJ1-1	TRBV6-1	CASSESVGHGGRGTEAFF	TGTGCCAGCAGTGAATCGGTAGGGCACGGAGGGCGCGGGACTGAAGCTTTCTTT
.	.	TRBJ2-7	TRBV28	CASTLLGAPYEQYF	TGTGCCAGCACCCTCCTGGGGGCTCCGTACGAGCAGTACTTC
.	.	TRBJ1-5	TRBV9	CASSAGTANQPQHF	TGTGCCAGCAGCGCCGGGACGGCCAATCAGCCCCAGCATTTT
few	.	TRBJ2-3	TRBV7-2	CASAHGGSDTQYF	TGTGCCAGCGCCCACGGAGGGTCAGATACGCAGTATTTT
.	TRBD2	TRBJ2-7	TRBV2	CASRATGGSYEQYF	TGTGCCAGCAGGGCGACGGGAGGCAGCTACGAGCAGTACTTC
.	TRBD1	TRBJ2-7	TRBV9	CASSTGTASYEQYF	TGTGCCAGCAGCACCGGGACAGCCTCCTACGAGCAGTACTTC
.	.	TRBJ1-2	TRBV19	CASSISGYGYTF	TGTGCCAGTAGTATATCGGGCTATGGCTACACCTTC
.	.	TRBJ2-6	TRBV6-5	CASSPGISGANVLTF	TGTGCCAGCAGTCCGGGGATCTCTGGGGCCAACGTCCTGACTTTC
.	TRBD1	TRBJ1-2	TRBV27	CASSLVGTDYGYTF	TGTGCCAGCAGTTTAGTCGGGACAGATTATGGCTACACCTTC
.	.	TRBJ2-5	TRBV6-4	CASNPQNPQETQYF	TGTGCCAGCAACCCTCAAAACCCCCAAGAGACCCAGTACTTC
.	.	TRBJ2-2	TRBV7-9	CASSSGGGNTGELFF	TGTGCCAGCAGCTCGGGTGGGGGTAACACCGGGGAGCTGTTTTTT
.	.	TRBJ2-3	TRBV12-5	CASGLPHRASTDTQYF	TGTGCTAGTGGTTTGCCCCACAGGGCGAGCACAGATACGCAGTATTTT
.	.	TRBJ2-7	TRBV18	CASSPLSYEQYF	TGTGCCAGCTCACCACTTTCCTACGAGCAGTACTTC
.	.	TRBJ1-5	TRBV7-9	CASSNGQPYSNQPQHF	TGTGCCAGCAGCAACGGACAGCCATATAGCAATCAGCCCCAGCATTTT
.	TRBD2	TRBJ2-7	TRBV19	CASSLEASGSSYEQYF	TGTGCCAGTAGTCTCGAGGCTAGCGGGAGCTCCTACGAGCAGTACTTC
.	TRBD1	TRBJ2-5	TRBV7-8	CASSLGDRWRETQYF	TGTGCCAGCAGCTTGGGGGACAGGTGGAGGGAGACCCAGTACTTC
.	.	TRBJ2-5	TRBV27	CASGFGQETQYF	TGTGCCAGCGGGTTTGGCCAAGAGACCCAGTACTTC
once	.	TRBJ2-5	TRBV5-1	CASSLDGSSPQYF	TGCGCCAGCAGCTTGGACGGGAGCTCCCCCCAGTACTTC
once	TRBD1	TRBJ1-2	TRBV19	CASSAGDRYYGYTF	TGTGCCAGTAGTGCCGGGGACAGGTACTATGGCTACACCTTC
.	.	TRBJ1-1	TRBV29-1	CSTQSGGTEAFF	TGCAGCACACAGTCCGGGGGCACTGAAGCTTTCTTT
.	TRBD1	TRBJ2-7	TRBV4-2	CASSQNYRDRGSGEQYF	TGTGCCAGCAGCCAAAACTACCGGGACAGGGGTTCGGGCGAGCAGTACTTC
.	.	TRBJ2-5	TRBV5-4	CASSLGQTQETQYF	TGTGCCAGCAGCTTGGGGCAGACCCAAGAGACCCAGTACTTC
once	.	TRBJ2-2	TRBV11-3	CASSLDRWEDTGELFF	TGTGCCAGCAGCTTAGATAGATGGGAGGACACCGGGGAGCTGTTTTTT
.	.	TRBJ1-1	TRBV7-8	CASSLRGTNTEAFF	TGTGCCAGCAGCTTAAGAGGGACTAACACTGAAGCTTTCTTT
once	.	TRBJ2-7	TRBV6-1	CASSGTRAWYEQYF	TGTGCCAGCAGTGGGACCAGGGCGTGGTACGAGCAGTACTTC
.	TRBD1	TRBJ2-3	TRBV5-1	CASLPGQGIVDTQYF	TGCGCCAGCCTTCCGGGACAGGGGATTGTAGATACGCAGTATTTT
once	.	TRBJ2-1	TRBV5-1	CASSLDKTSYNEQFF	TGCGCCAGCAGCTTGGACAAGACCTCCTACAATGAGCAGTTCTTC
few	.	TRBJ1-1	TRBV5-1	CASSLGAGNTEAFF	TGCGCCAGCAGCTTGGGTGCCGGGAACACTGAAGCTTTCTTT
.	.	TRBJ2-2	TRBV27	CASSLCRPGELFF	TGTGCCAGCAGTTTATGTAGGCCCGGGGAGCTGTTTTTT
.	.	TRBJ2-4	TRBV6-6	CASSPLGQGGYIQYF	TGTGCCAGCAGTCCCCTCGGGCAGGGGGGATACATTCAGTACTTC
.	.	TRBJ2-6	TRBV7-6	CASSEGRRSGANVLTF	TGTGCCAGCAGCGAGGGACGGCGCTCTGGGGCCAACGTCCTGACTTTC
.	.	TRBJ2-7	TRBV27	CASSLSGVGGSYEQYF	TGTGCCAGCAGTTTATCCGGTGTAGGGGGTTCCTACGAGCAGTACTTC
.	TRBD1	TRBJ2-7	TRBV6-5	CASRLNRGISYEQYF	TGTGCCAGCAGACTCAACAGGGGGATATCCTACGAGCAGTACTTC
.	TRBD1	TRBJ1-4	TRBV6-5	CASRLGQQVEKLFF	TGTGCCAGCAGACTGGGACAGCAGGTTGAAAAACTGTTTTTT